A single sample is the source of the 26 T cell receptor beta chains below, sequenced in a study of blood T cell repertoires in COVID-19. Using immunoSEQ multiplex PCR, the repertoire was profiled, and TCRdb retains in-frame clones only, with some absent. The repertoire holds about 320,000 clones, 90% to 95% seen once, with 3.5% to 5% in the top ten. Sequenced input: PBMCs or T cells enriched from blood (not recorded which). The receptors stem from a woman in her thirties who had been exposed to COVID-19.

The J gene is TRBJ1-1, the V gene TRBV18; D is uncertain. Deletions cut 4 bases from V and 0 bases from J, with 9 bases between. The CDR3 has 14 amino acids. Germline CDR1 reads KGHSH; CDR2 reads LQKENI. The CDR3 is CASSQAGLNTEAFF. The CDR3 region has the DNA TGTGCCAGCTCACAGGCAGGTTTGAACACTGAAGCTTTCTTT.

The V and J genes are TRBV6-1 and TRBJ1-6; tentative D call: TRBD1 (6 bases). CDR1 and CDR2 (germline): MNHNS, SASEGT. CDR3 length: 15 amino acids. V lost 1 base to trimming and J lost 9 bases, with 13 bases between them. CDR3 bases: TGTGCCAGCAGTGAAGGCAGGGGACGATTTTCACCCCTCCACTTT. Its translation: CASSEGRGRFSPLHF.

Comments on this clone: The same CDR3 also results from other DNA sequences found in this sample. V and J are TRBV20-1 and TRBJ2-1; no definite D call. V gave up 3 bases and J gave up 5 bases, with 5 bases separating them. Looked up from germline, CDR1 is DFQATT and CDR2 is SNEGSKA (reference sequence). The CDR3 extends over 11 amino acids. As DNA, the CDR3 is TGCAGTGCTAGGGCCGACAATGAGCAGTTCTTC. Protein sequence: CSARADNEQFF.

J is TRBJ2-1 and V is TRBV6-5, with D uncertain. The germline gives CDR1 MNHEY, CDR2 SVGAGI. The CDR3 contains 12 residues. Between the trimmed V and J ends, which lost 4 bases and 5 bases, there was a span of 6 bases. The CDR3: CASSSVDNEQFF. CDR3 DNA: TGTGCCAGCAGTTCGGTCGACAATGAGCAGTTCTTC.

This chain uses TRBV7-2 with TRBJ1-5, with 8 bases matching TRBD1. This CDR3 region has 15 residues. Germline V gives CDR1 SGHTA, CDR2 FQGNSA. V was clipped by 1 base and J by 7 bases; unmatched bases: 6. The CDR3 coding sequence is TGTGCCAGCAGCTTAGGTCAGGGGGCATACCAGCCCCAGCATTTT. This sequence encodes CASSLGQGAYQPQHF.

This chain connects TRBV10-3 to TRBJ1-1, with D hard to call. The CDR3 consists of 11 residues. The germline CDR1 and CDR2 sequences are ENHRY and SYGVKD. V was pared by 10 bases and J by 7 bases, with 13 bases between. The DNA of the CDR3 is TGTGCCACTTGGTCACAGCTTGAAGCTTTCTTT. Translated: CATWSQLEAFF.

This sequence joins TRBV7-9 and TRBJ1-4, with D uncertain. CDR1 and CDR2 (germline): SEHNR, FQNEAQ (reference sequence). This CDR3 region has 15 residues. V gave up 2 bases and J gave up 1 base, with 8 bases separating them. The CDR3 sequence is CASSLFGVTNEKLFF. Here the CDR3 DNA reads TGTGCCAGCAGCTTATTCGGGGTAACTAATGAAAAACTGTTTTTT.

The rearrangement links TRBV27 to TRBJ2-1; 8 nucleotides match TRBD1. The CDR3 is 16 amino acids. The junction had 19 bases not matched to a gene; V was cut back by 6 bases and J by 12 bases. CDR1 MNHEY and CDR2 SMNVEV come from the germline V gene (reference sequence). The CDR3 here is CASSSGGWGLKERQFF. The CDR3 DNA follows: TGTGCCAGCAGCTCAGGGGGCTGGGGGTTAAAGGAGAGGCAGTTCTTC.

V and J are TRBV20-1 and TRBJ1-1; no clear D. The CDR3 covers 11 residues. Trimming left V 6 bases short and J 0 bases short, with 5 bases between. Germline-derived CDR1 and CDR2 are DFQATT and SNEGSKA (reference sequence). CDR3 DNA: TGCAGTGCCGTTATGAACACTGAAGCTTTCTTT. Translation: CSAVMNTEAFF.

This clone is a singleton in its sample. The chain joins TRBV11-2 to TRBJ2-7, with TRBD2 matching over 8 bases. The CDR3 runs to 14 residues. J was trimmed by 6 bases and V by 0 bases; bases with no gene match: 4. CDR1 is SGHAT, CDR2 FQNNGV, per germline. The CDR3 loop reads CASSLEGLAGEQYF. The CDR3 bases are TGTGCCAGCAGCTTAGAAGGACTAGCAGGCGAGCAGTACTTC.

This clone was seen only a few times. The chain links TRBV11-2 to TRBJ1-1; 9 bases agree with TRBD1. The germline gives CDR1 SGHAT, CDR2 FQNNGV. The V gene end was trimmed by 4 bases and the J gene end by 1 base; junction bases not matched to a gene: 7. The CDR3 runs 16 residues. The CDR3 DNA sequence: TGTGCCAGCAGCTCCTCGGACAGGGGAAGGAACACTGAAGCTTTCTTT. This gives the protein CASSSSDRGRNTEAFF.

V and J are TRBV5-6 and TRBJ1-5, with 7 bases identical to TRBD1. CDR1 and CDR2 (germline): SGHDT, YYEEEE. V lost 4 bases, J lost 5 bases, and 6 bases stayed unmatched. This CDR3 contains 14 residues. The DNA of the CDR3 is TGTGCCAGCAGCCCTGCGCAGGGGGATCAGCCCCAGCATTTT. Protein sequence: CASSPAQGDQPQHF.

This sequence joins TRBV7-2 and TRBJ2-1, with D perhaps matching TRBD1 (6 bases). Germline V gives CDR1 SGHTA, CDR2 FQGNSA. V lost 2 bases to trimming and J lost 1 base, with 12 bases between them. This CDR3 region has 16 residues. Here the CDR3 reads CASSLWTAVSYNEQFF. In DNA, the CDR3 is TGTGCCAGCAGCTTATGGACAGCCGTTTCCTACAATGAGCAGTTCTTC.

The rearrangement links TRBV11-3 to TRBJ2-5, with D perhaps TRBD2 (6 bases). The CDR3 covers 12 residues. V lost 8 bases and J 5 bases, leaving 12 bases between the germline ends. The V gene's germline CDR1 is SGHNT and CDR2 YENEEA. In DNA form, the CDR3 reads TGTGCCAGCGGGGATCGGGGGGAGACCCAGTACTTC. It codes for CASGDRGETQYF.

This clone was seen once. The genes are TRBV18 and TRBJ1-5; unclear D gene. Per the germline V gene, CDR1 is KGHSH and CDR2 is LQKENI. The CDR3 is 15 amino acids. V was pared by 0 bases and J by 0 bases, with 6 bases between. CDR3 DNA sequence: TGTGCCAGCTCACCACCGGCAAATAGCAATCAGCCCCAGCATTTT. Translating gives CASSPPANSNQPQHF. Looking up the rest from reference TRBV18 and TRBJ1-5 gives the full variable domain: NAGVMQNPRHLVRRRGQEARLRCSPMKGHSHVYWYRQLPEEGLKFMVYLQKENIIDESGMPKERFSAEFPKEGPSILRIQQVVRGDSAAYFCASSPPANSNQPQHFGDGTRLSIL.

This sequence joins TRBV14 and TRBJ1-2; a weak D match, TRBD1 (5 bases). This CDR3 contains 15 residues. Germline lookup yields CDR1 SGHDN and CDR2 FVKESK. V lost 4 bases and J 0 bases, leaving 12 bases between the germline ends. In DNA, the CDR3 is TGTGCCAGCAGCCTGCCAGGGACTCCTAACTATGGCTACACCTTC. Residues: CASSLPGTPNYGYTF.

The CDR3 nucleotides read TGTGCCAGCAGCTTGCTAGGACAGGGGGACACTGAAGCTTTCTTT. Translating gives CASSLLGQGDTEAFF. The chain uses TRBV7-8 and TRBJ1-1; 10 bases fit TRBD1. Trimming cost V 3 bases and J 3 bases; bases outside gene matches: 4. The CDR3 sequence is 15 residues long. Germline assignment: CDR1 SGHVS and CDR2 FQNEAQ.

The chain has TRBV3-1 (or the pseudogene TRBV3-2) and TRBJ2-2; tentative D call: TRBD1 (7 bases). The germline gives CDR1 LGHDT, CDR2 YNNKEL (reference sequence). This CDR3 spans 16 amino acids. V was pared by 1 base and J by 3 bases, with 12 bases between. CDR3: CASSQGRGQDTGELFF. CDR3 sequence (DNA): TGTGCCAGCAGCCAAGGGAGGGGGCAGGACACCGGGGAGCTGTTTTTT.

The rearrangement joins TRBV4-1 to TRBJ1-6; tentative D call: TRBD1 (6 bases). Trimming left V 4 bases short and J 8 bases short, with 24 bases between. Germline values: CDR1 MGHRA, CDR2 YSYEKL. The CDR3 totals 18 residues. The CDR3 bases are TGCGCCAGCAGCCTCAAAAAGAATCCCCAGGGGACGGATTCACCCCTCCACTTT. This gives the protein CASSLKKNPQGTDSPLHF.

The V call is TRBV7-8, the J call TRBJ2-2; 7 bases fit TRBD2. V lost 2 bases to trimming and J lost 1 base; unmatched junction nucleotides: 4. Germline CDR1 reads SGHVS; CDR2 reads FQNEAQ. CDR3 length: 16 amino acids. The CDR3 bases are TGTGCCAGCAGCTTATTGGGGGGGGTGAACACCGGGGAGCTGTTTTTT. Encoded protein: CASSLLGGVNTGELFF.

This chain joins TRBV2 and TRBJ1-2, with D unclear. This CDR3 comprises 12 residues. V was clipped by 2 bases and J by 3 bases, with 4 bases between them. The germline CDR1 and CDR2 sequences are SNHLY and FYNNEI. CDR3 DNA: TGTGCCAGCAGTGAATCCTACTATGGCTACACCTTC. Amino acid sequence: CASSESYYGYTF.

This chain links TRBV9 with TRBJ2-5; D remains unclear. Germline V gene lookup returns CDR1 SGDLS and CDR2 YYNGEE. This CDR3 contains 12 residues. V lost 4 bases to trimming and J lost 5 bases, with 9 bases between them. CDR3 region: CASSQPGETQYF. Here the CDR3 DNA reads TGTGCCAGCAGCCAGCCCGGGGAGACCCAGTACTTC.

The rearrangement links TRBV25-1 to TRBJ1-4; D uncertain. The ends were cut back, 3 bases at V and 8 bases at J, with 16 bases in the middle. Germline V lookup: CDR1 MGHDK, CDR2 SYGVNS. The CDR3 extends over 15 amino acids. CDR3 nucleotide sequence: TGTGCCAGCAGTGAGCCCGGGTCCGCGGGGGAAAAACTGTTTTTT. Its protein product is CASSEPGSAGEKLFF.

This clone was counted once. This chain uses TRBV18 with TRBJ1-3, with 10 bases identical to TRBD1. Germline V gives CDR1 KGHSH, CDR2 LQKENI. This CDR3 has 14 residues. V was clipped by 3 bases and J by 7 bases; unmatched bases: 3. CDR3 protein: CASSPGTGANTIYF. The CDR3, as DNA: TGTGCCAGCTCACCTGGGACAGGGGCGAACACCATATATTTT.

The chain combines TRBV6-4 with TRBJ2-3, with 9 bases lining up with TRBD2. Germline V gives CDR1 MRHNA, CDR2 SNTAGT. The CDR3 is made up of 14 amino acids. With V trimmed by 4 bases and J by 6 bases, 5 bases remained unmatched. Here the CDR3 DNA reads TGTGCCAGCAGTGTCCTAGCGGGGTATGATACGCAGTATTTT. It codes for CASSVLAGYDTQYF.

The chain links TRBV15 to TRBJ1-2, with 11 positions matching TRBD1. Germline CDR1 reads LNHNV; CDR2 reads YYDKDF (reference sequence). The CDR3 covers 16 residues. J was trimmed by 8 bases and V by 8 bases; bases with no gene match: 16. The CDR3 loop reads CATVPDRGPPSPGYTF. CDR3 DNA: TGTGCCACCGTCCCGGACAGGGGGCCTCCGAGCCCCGGCTACACCTTC.